The text below deals with one TCR beta chain. The antigen remains undetermined. This record belongs to a study of somatic mutations in cytotoxic T cells in rheumatoid arthritis. CD4+ and CD8+ cells were isolated by positive magnetic bead selection, with purity checked by flow cytometry. Study results and limitations: There were about an eighth of the roughly 65 patients in whom the largest CD8+ clone exceeded 20% of CD8+ cells. Among rheumatoid arthritis patients and age-matched healthy controls, CD8+ T-cell clonality was not significantly different. What antigens the expanded CD8+ clones targeted remained unknown.

Germline V gives CDR1 LNHDA, CDR2 SQIVND (reference sequence). With 5 bases removed from V and 7 bases from J, the gap between germline ends came to 12 bases. CDR3 length equals 13 residues. Generated by immunoSEQ multiplex PCR, the TCRdb table keeps only in-frame clones and is missing some. This table holds about 15,000 clones, about 83% found once. Sequences were obtained from CD8+ T cells sorted from blood. The genes are TRBV19 and TRBJ2-1, with D possibly called TRBD1 or TRBD2 (6 bases each). The sequence was collected from an adult with rheumatoid arthritis. The CDR3 DNA reads TGTGCCAGTAGTTGGGTAGGGGGGAATGAGCAGTTCTTC. Translating it yields CASSWVGGNEQFF.